The T cell receptor (beta chain) described here comes from a study of T cell repertoires in cytomegalovirus infection. From germline, CDR1 is SEHNR and CDR2 FQNEAQ (reference sequence). CDR3 length: 15 amino acids. Trimming stripped 4 bases from V and 5 bases from J, with 15 bases between. TCRdb recomputed calls from the reads with MiXCR, one row per CDR3 protein. Among 650,000 to 900,000 distinct CDR3 sequences, 25% to 30% were seen once, and the ten largest hold around 13%. As to this clonotype: Its antigen is unknown.

This clonotype was sampled from a human donor in good health (CMV status not recorded). Some clones in this sample may be carry-over from other donors' samples. The chain couples TRBV7-9 to TRBJ1-5; D remains unclear. The starting material was cultured CD8+ T cells from PBMCs, obtained from culture after CMV antigen stimulation. The CDR3 DNA reads as TGTGCCAGCAGCTCTTTCGAAGGGAAAGATCAGCCCCAGCATTTT. It specifies CASSSFEGKDQPQHF.